Listed below are T cell receptor beta chains from one sample, sequenced in a study of shared clonotypes between healthy human individuals. Produced via immunoSEQ multiplex PCR; TCRdb's table is partial and in-frame only. This table has more than 550,000 clones, 92% appearing once. Sequencing was carried out using naive CD8+ T cells sorted from blood. The receptors were gathered from a man between 25 and 39 years old in good health. Each CDR3 is given with its conserved first and last residue. D genes are given only for firm matches. A row's size may be missing; if present it is once, few, many or a size class.

J gene	D gene	clone size	V gene	CDR3 DNA	CDR3 protein
TRBJ2-2	-	once	TRBV11-2	TGTGCCAGCAAGACCCTCGGGGAGCTGTTTTTT	CASKTLGELFF
TRBJ2-5	-	-	TRBV7-8	TGTGCCAGCAGCGGCGGAGAAGGGCCGGAGACCCAGTACTTC	CASSGGEGPETQYF
TRBJ2-3	-	-	TRBV9	TGTGCCAGCAGCGCTTCCGGAGGGACCCCCACAGATACGCAGTATTTT	CASSASGGTPTDTQYF
TRBJ2-7	TRBD2	-	TRBV5-1	TGCGCCAGCAGCTTGGAGGGAGGGCCATACGAGCAGTACTTC	CASSLEGGPYEQYF
TRBJ2-3	-	-	TRBV2	TGTGCCAGCAGTGAGTACTACGGCACAGATACGCAGTATTTT	CASSEYYGTDTQYF
TRBJ1-3	-	-	TRBV29-1	TGCAGCGTCCGGACGCTCGGAAACACCATATATTTT	CSVRTLGNTIYF
TRBJ1-1	-	-	TRBV7-9	TGTGCCAGCAGCCCCCAAGAGGTCCGTCTCTCCCTCTTTGAAGCTTTCTTT	CASSPQEVRLSLFEAFF
TRBJ2-7	-	once	TRBV6-1	TGTGCCAGCAGTTTCGCAGGGGCAGGATACGAGCAGTACTTC	CASSFAGAGYEQYF
TRBJ1-5	-	once	TRBV10-3	TGTGCCATCAGTGAGTTTTTGATTCGCACCCAAGACAGCAATCAGCCCCAGCATTTT	CAISEFLIRTQDSNQPQHF
TRBJ2-7	-	few	TRBV7-7	TGTGCCAGCAGCTCGGGGCAGGGAGACGAGCAGTACTTC	CASSSGQGDEQYF
TRBJ2-7	-	once	TRBV7-8	TGTGCCAGCAGCTCACCGGGACACCAGGACTACGAGCAGTACTTC	CASSSPGHQDYEQYF
TRBJ2-7	TRBD2	-	TRBV28	TGTGCCACTAGTAGCGGGGATTACGAGCAGTACTTC	CATSSGDYEQYF
TRBJ2-3	-	-	TRBV27	TGTGCCAGCAGTATTTTACAGGGAAATACGCAGTATTTT	CASSILQGNTQYF
TRBJ2-7	TRBD2	-	TRBV11-2	TGTGCCAGCAGCTGGACTAGCGGGGGTACCTACGAGCAGTACTTC	CASSWTSGGTYEQYF
TRBJ2-3	-	-	TRBV28	TGTGCCAGCAGTTCAAATGTGAACAGGGAGACGAGCACAGATACGCAGTATTTT	CASSSNVNRETSTDTQYF
TRBJ2-1	TRBD1	-	TRBV7-9	TGTGCCAGCAGCCCCCGGGACAGGGCGTTCAATGAGCAGTTCTTC	CASSPRDRAFNEQFF
TRBJ1-5	-	-	TRBV19	TGTGCCACAGGGGAAGGGAATCAGCCCCAGCATTTT	CATGEGNQPQHF
TRBJ2-1	-	-	TRBV5-1	TGCGCCAGCAGCTACCGGGACTCCCTCAATGAGCAGTTCTTC	CASSYRDSLNEQFF
TRBJ1-5	TRBD1	few	TRBV4-1	TGCGCCAGCAGCGCCCCAGGGGGCGAACAGCCCCAGCATTTT	CASSAPGGEQPQHF
TRBJ2-3	TRBD2	-	TRBV27	TGTGCCAGCAGTTCACGGACTAGCGGATACACAGATACGCAGTATTTT	CASSSRTSGYTDTQYF
TRBJ2-1	TRBD2	-	TRBV27	TGTGCCAGCAGCTCAGGCGGGGGGAATGAGCAGTTCTTC	CASSSGGGNEQFF
TRBJ1-5	-	-	TRBV27	TGTGCCAGCAGTTTAGTACAGGGTATCAATCAGCCCCAGCATTTT	CASSLVQGINQPQHF
TRBJ2-2	TRBD1	-	TRBV7-8	TGTGCCAGCAGCTTAGTCCCGGGACAGGGGTATCCCGGGGAGCTGTTTTTT	CASSLVPGQGYPGELFF
TRBJ2-1	TRBD2	-	TRBV19	TGTGCCAGTGCGGGGACTAGCGGGATTTACAATGAGCAGTTCTTC	CASAGTSGIYNEQFF